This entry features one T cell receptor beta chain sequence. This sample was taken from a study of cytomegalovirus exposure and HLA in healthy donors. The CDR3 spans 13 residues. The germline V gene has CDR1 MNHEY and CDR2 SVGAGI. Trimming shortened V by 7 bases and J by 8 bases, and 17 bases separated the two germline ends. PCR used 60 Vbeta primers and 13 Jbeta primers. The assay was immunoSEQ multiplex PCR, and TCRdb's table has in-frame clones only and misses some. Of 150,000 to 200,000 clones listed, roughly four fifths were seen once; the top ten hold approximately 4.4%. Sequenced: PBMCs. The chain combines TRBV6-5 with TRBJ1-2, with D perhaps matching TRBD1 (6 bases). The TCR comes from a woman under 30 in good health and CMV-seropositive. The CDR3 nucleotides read TGTGCCAGCACCACCGGGACACCGCGCGGCTACACCTTC. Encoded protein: CASTTGTPRGYTF.